The 17 T cell receptor beta chains in this list originate from one sample, sequenced in a study of cytomegalovirus exposure and HLA in healthy donors. A multiplex PCR was run with 60 Vbeta primers and 13 Jbeta primers. Only in-frame clones appear in the TCRdb table, and some are missing; sequencing was by immunoSEQ multiplex PCR. The table shows fewer than 200,000 clones, with about four fifths occurring only once. Material: PBMCs. The receptors here all came from a man aged 30-40 years in good health and CMV-seronegative.

The chain links TRBV27 to TRBJ1-3; tentatively, D is TRBD1 (5 bases). Deletions cut 2 bases from V and 2 bases from J, with 16 bases between. Per the germline V gene, CDR1 is MNHEY and CDR2 is SMNVEV (reference sequence). The CDR3 loop spans 17 amino acids. The chain's CDR3 is CASSLRGGELTGNTIYF. CDR3 in DNA: TGTGCCAGCAGTTTAAGGGGTGGGGAACTGACTGGAAACACCATATATTTT.

As for this clone: Sequence at one end of the junction differs from germline and may be a read error. This rearrangement joins TRBV7-9 to TRBJ1-3, with D uncertain. CDR1 is SEHNR, CDR2 FQNEAQ, per germline (reference sequence). The CDR3 sequence is 14 residues long. DNA for the CDR3: TGTTCCAGCAGCTTAACTCTCTCTGGAAACACCATATATTTT. The encoded protein is CSSSLTLSGNTIYF.

The V call is TRBV2, the J call TRBJ2-5; 12 bases line up with TRBD1. This CDR3 spans 14 amino acids. In germline, CDR1 is SNHLY, CDR2 FYNNEI. The J segment lost 6 bases and the V segment lost 6 bases, leaving 5 bases of the junction unmatched. The chain's CDR3 is CASSRDRGPKTQYF. The CDR3 DNA sequence: TGTGCCAGCAGCCGGGACAGGGGGCCCAAGACCCAGTACTTC.

In regard to this clone: One end of the junction is discordant with germline, which a read error may explain. The genes are TRBV7-9 and TRBJ1-2; D is unresolved. The CDR3 sequence is 16 residues long. Looked up from germline, CDR1 is SEHNR and CDR2 is FQNEAQ (reference sequence). CDR3 in DNA: TGTTCCAGCAGCTTAGTTAGGGTAGCGCTGATCTATGGCTACACCTTC. Amino acids: CSSSLVRVALIYGYTF.

V is TRBV7-8 and J is TRBJ1-3, with 8 bases that match TRBD1. The CDR3 loop spans 16 amino acids. Germline V gene sequence: CDR1 SGHVS, CDR2 FQNEAQ. V shed 4 bases, J shed 0 bases, and the junction held 5 bases outside the gene matches. CDR3 nucleotides: TGTGCCAGCAGCTCCGGGACAGGAATCTCTGGAAACACCATATATTTT. This codes for CASSSGTGISGNTIYF. Together with reference TRBV7-8 and TRBJ1-3, the CDR3 gives the full variable domain: GAGVSQSPRYKVAKRGQDVALRCDPISGHVSLFWYQQALGQGPEFLTYFQNEAQLDKSGLPSDRFFAERPEGSVSTLKIQRTQQEDSAVYLCASSSGTGISGNTIYFGEGSWLTVV.

The sample holds a few counts of this clone. The CDR3: CASSQRKGGGYTF. The CDR3 DNA reads as TGCGCCAGCAGCCAACGGAAGGGAGGTGGCTACACCTTC. The V call is TRBV4-3, the J call TRBJ1-2; D not resolved. The germline V gene has CDR1 LGHNA and CDR2 YSLEER. V was clipped by 2 bases and J by 7 bases, with 11 bases between them. CDR3 length: 13 residues.

The chain carries TRBV27 and TRBJ1-4, with 9 nucleotides matching TRBD1. Germline V gives CDR1 MNHEY, CDR2 SMNVEV (reference sequence). V shed 6 bases, J shed 8 bases, and the junction held 7 bases outside the gene matches. The CDR3 covers 14 residues. The CDR3 DNA reads TGTGCCAGCAGGCTACAGGGGGCGCGAGAAAAACTGTTTTTT. This codes for CASRLQGAREKLFF.

The chain uses TRBV6-1 and TRBJ1-5; tentative D call: TRBD1 (5 bases). Trimming took off 4 bases at V and 7 bases at J, with 17 bases between the two ends. Germline lookup yields CDR1 MNHNS and CDR2 SASEGT. This CDR3 region has 15 residues. The CDR3 DNA follows: TGTGCCAGCAGTGTAGACAGTCCACTCAAGCAGCCCCAGCATTTT. Translating gives CASSVDSPLKQPQHF.

The chain uses TRBV2 and TRBJ1-1, with 7 bases lining up with TRBD1. CDR3 length: 13 residues. Germline CDR1 is SNHLY and CDR2 is FYNNEI. The V and J ends lost 7 bases and 5 bases, in that order; junction bases with no gene match: 7. CDR3 amino acids: CASTGRGLTEAFF. CDR3 coding DNA: TGTGCCAGCACGGGTAGGGGGCTGACTGAAGCTTTCTTT.

The V gene is TRBV7-9, the J gene TRBJ1-1; TRBD1 matches 10 bases. CDR1 and CDR2 from the germline V gene are SEHNR and FQNEAQ (reference sequence). With V trimmed by 2 bases and J by 4 bases, 10 bases remained unmatched. The CDR3 is 17 amino acids. CDR3 protein: CASSLRMGQGFATEAFF. Written as DNA, the CDR3 is TGTGCCAGCAGCTTAAGGATGGGACAGGGGTTCGCCACTGAAGCTTTCTTT. Full variable domain (remainder filled in from reference TRBV7-9 and TRBJ1-1): DTGVSQNPRHKITKRGQNVTFRCDPISEHNRLYWYRQTLGQGPEFLTYFQNEAQLEKSRLLSDRFSAERPKGSFSTLEIQRTEQGDSAMYLCASSLRMGQGFATEAFFGQGTRLTVV.

The rearrangement joins TRBV30 to TRBJ1-2; D unresolved. With 3 bases removed from V and 7 bases from J, the gap between germline ends came to 18 bases. This CDR3 is built from 14 residues. Germline V gene sequence: CDR1 GTSNPN, CDR2 SVGIG (reference sequence). CDR3 sequence (DNA): TGTGCCTGGAGCGACTCCACGAGGGCGGGTGGCTACACCTTC. Translated: CAWSDSTRAGGYTF.

This clone is a singleton in its sample. The chain links TRBV2 to TRBJ2-1; 7 bases map to TRBD2. The CDR3 runs 16 residues. Germline V gene data show CDR1 as SNHLY and CDR2 as FYNNEI. The V and J ends lost 6 bases and 0 bases, in that order; junction bases with no gene match: 8. The CDR3 here is CASRGRDYRSYNEQFF. The CDR3, as DNA: TGTGCCAGCAGAGGGAGGGACTACCGCTCCTACAATGAGCAGTTCTTC.

The chain joins TRBV10-2 to TRBJ2-7; no reliable D call. The CDR3 covers 11 residues. V lost 4 bases to trimming and J lost 2 bases, with 3 bases between them. CDR1 and CDR2 (germline): WSHSY, SAAADI. CDR3 nucleotide sequence: TGCGCCAGCAGTGCTGCCTACGAGCAGTACTTC. It yields the protein CASSAAYEQYF.

The chain is built from TRBV5-1 and TRBJ1-5, with a weak D call TRBD1 (5 bases). Germline CDR1 SGHRS, CDR2 YFSETQ. There are 14 residues in the CDR3. Trimming pared 2 bases from V and 8 bases from J, leaving 14 bases between. CDR3 DNA: TGCGCCAGCAGCTTTGCCGGGGGTAGTGAGCCCCAGCATTTT. The encoded protein is CASSFAGGSEPQHF.

This rearrangement joins TRBV19 to TRBJ2-6; the D is unclear. The CDR3 contains 21 residues. Between the trimmed V and J ends, which lost 1 base and 0 bases, there was a span of 22 bases. From germline, CDR1 is LNHDA and CDR2 SQIVND (reference sequence). CDR3 sequence (DNA): TGTGCCAGTAGTATAGCATATCTCCATCGGTTAAGAATCTCTGGGGCCAACGTCCTGACTTTC. This codes for CASSIAYLHRLRISGANVLTF.

This clone was picked up one time. The J gene is TRBJ1-1, the V gene TRBV29-1; 7 bases are a match to TRBD1. V lost 6 bases to trimming and J lost 3 bases; unmatched junction nucleotides: 7. The CDR3 runs to 13 residues. Germline loops: CDR1 SQVTM, CDR2 ANQGSEA. This chain's CDR3 is CSVLGGKDTEAFF. The DNA for the CDR3 is TGCAGCGTCTTAGGGGGCAAGGACACTGAAGCTTTCTTT. The whole variable domain, filled in from reference TRBV29-1 and TRBJ1-1, reads SAVISQKPSRDICQRGTSLTIQCQVDSQVTMMFWYRQQPGQSLTLIATANQGSEATYESGFVIDKFPISRPNLTFSTLTVSNMSPEDSSIYLCSVLGGKDTEAFFGQGTRLTVV.

This chain links TRBV4-3 with TRBJ2-7, with 7 bases aligning to TRBD1. CDR3 length equals 13 residues. Germline CDR1 is LGHNA and CDR2 is YSLEER. The junction had 3 bases not matched to a gene; V was cut back by 3 bases and J by 4 bases. For the CDR3, the DNA is TGCGCCAGCAGCCATGACAGGGAGTACGAGCAGTACTTC. This translates into CASSHDREYEQYF.